A single sample is the source of the 15 T cell receptor beta chains below, sequenced in a study of T-cell reconstitution after alpha-beta-depleted transplantation in children. Researchers prepared the TCRbeta library using unique molecular identifiers, the study reports. TCRdb ran MiXCR on the PCR reads and lists one entry per CDR3 protein. The sample carries around 700,000 distinct CDR3 sequences, 13% recorded once. The sequenced sample was PBMCs, obtained before TCRalphabeta/CD19-depleted stem cell transplant. The source is a girl aged 2 to 10 with congenital amegakaryocytic thrombocytopenia, due to receive a stem cell transplant.

This clonotype has ten or more counts. The chain carries TRBV29-1 and TRBJ2-1, with D hard to call. Trimming took off 3 bases at V and 4 bases at J, with 16 bases between the two ends. Germline CDR1 SQVTM, CDR2 ANQGSEA. The CDR3 has 15 amino acids. CDR3 nucleotides: TGCAGCGTTGAGGGCCCCACTTTCCAATACAATGAGCAGTTCTTC. Its translation is CSVEGPTFQYNEQFF.

This clonotype has more than one count but fewer than ten. The chain joins TRBV20-1 to TRBJ2-7; 13 nucleotides align to TRBD2. Germline CDR1 and CDR2: DFQATT and SNEGSKA (reference sequence). The junction had 8 bases not matched to a gene; V was cut back by 0 bases and J by 3 bases. CDR3 length equals 17 residues. CDR3 nucleotide sequence: TGCAGTGCTAGAGACTCTGGGGGGACTAGCGGGATCTACGAGCAGTACTTC. It codes for CSARDSGGTSGIYEQYF.

The V gene is TRBV5-1, the J gene TRBJ2-1; 14 positions match TRBD2. The CDR3 runs 16 residues. Trimming at V came to 3 bases and at J to 5 bases, leaving 4 bases not matched to a gene. Per the germline V gene, CDR1 is SGHRS and CDR2 is YFSETQ. CDR3 region: CASSWTSGRTNNEQFF. Written as DNA, the CDR3 is TGCGCCAGCAGCTGGACTAGCGGGAGGACCAACAATGAGCAGTTCTTC.

This rearrangement joins TRBV5-5 to TRBJ2-5; no definite D call. This CDR3 comprises 14 residues. V lost 0 bases and J 5 bases, leaving 11 bases between the germline ends. Germline values: CDR1 SGHKS, CDR2 YYEKEE (reference sequence). The DNA for the CDR3 is TGTGCCAGCAGCTTGGGGCACCCTCTCGAGACCCAGTACTTC. The encoded protein is CASSLGHPLETQYF. The full variable domain, with the rest looked up from reference TRBV5-5 and TRBJ2-5, is DAGVTQSPTHLIKTRGQQVTLRCSPISGHKSVSWYQQVLGQGPQFIFQYYEKEERGRGNFPDRFSARQFPNYSSELNVNALLLGDSALYLCASSLGHPLETQYFGPGTRLLVL.

The chain links TRBV7-1 to TRBJ2-2, with no clear D. TRBV7-1 belongs to the ORF category, with a function that is uncertain. The length of the CDR3 is 14 residues. Trimming cost V 10 bases and J 9 bases, with 21 bases left between them. This CDR3 is CAMGSRLLCWELFF. DNA for the CDR3: TGTGCCATGGGCTCCAGGCTGCTCTGCTGGGAGCTGTTTTTT.

This clonotype was counted a few times. J is TRBJ2-7 and V is TRBV20-1; D assignment may be TRBD1 or TRBD2 (5 bases each). Deletions cut 0 bases from V and 5 bases from J, with 17 bases between. CDR3 length: 15 amino acids. Per the germline V gene, CDR1 is DFQATT and CDR2 is SNEGSKA (reference sequence). The CDR3 bases are TGCAGTGCTAGAGATGGGGGAAACGGGATCAACGAGCAGTACTTC. It yields the protein CSARDGGNGINEQYF.

This clonotype has more than one count but fewer than ten. This chain connects TRBV21-1 to TRBJ2-1; the table names TRBD1, a call not compared with the DNA. TRBV21-1 is a known pseudogene. This CDR3 is 17 amino acids long. CDR3 nucleotides: TGTGCCAGCAGACCGTTACAGGCTCAGCCTTACTACAATGAGCAGTTCTTC. This sequence encodes CASRPLQAQPYYNEQFF.

The sample holds many counts of this clonotype. The genes are TRBV12-3 or TRBV12-4 and TRBJ2-2; 10 nucleotides agree with TRBD2. This CDR3 spans 16 amino acids. V gave up 7 bases and J gave up 6 bases; unmatched junction bases: 11. The CDR3 is CASTFWVAGGPGELFF. For the CDR3, the DNA is TGTGCCAGCACCTTTTGGGTAGCGGGAGGTCCCGGGGAGCTGTTTTTT.

Turning to this clonotype: This may stem from a read error, because a much larger clone lies one nucleotide away. The chain joins TRBV20-1 to TRBJ1-1; D unresolved. The CDR3 totals 13 residues. Germline V gives CDR1 DFQATT, CDR2 SNEGSKA (reference sequence). The CDR3 sequence: CSARASLNAEAFF. CDR3 coding DNA: TGCAGTGCTAGGGCCAGCTTGAACGCTGAAGCTTTCTTT.

This clonotype was seen ten or more times. The CDR3 region is CASSFSSTNIQYF. The CDR3 DNA sequence: TGTGCCAGCAGTTTCTCTAGCACAAACATTCAGTACTTC. The chain couples TRBV27 to TRBJ2-4; weak D call: TRBD2 (5 bases). Germline V gene data show CDR1 as MNHEY and CDR2 as SMNVEV (reference sequence). Trimming pared 3 bases from V and 6 bases from J, leaving 9 bases between. The CDR3 consists of 13 residues.

The chain is built from TRBV20-1 and TRBJ2-5, with TRBD2 matching over 11 bases. V shed 6 bases, J shed 4 bases, and the junction held 13 bases outside the gene matches. This CDR3 has 16 amino acids. The germline V gene encodes CDR1 DFQATT and CDR2 SNEGSKA (reference sequence). CDR3 nucleotide sequence: TGCAGTGCCAGGGACCCTAAGGGACTAGCGGTAGAGACCCAGTACTTC. The encoded protein is CSARDPKGLAVETQYF.

This clonotype appeared many times. The chain joins TRBV6-5 to TRBJ1-5; maybe TRBD1 (5 bases). Germline CDR1 is MNHEY and CDR2 is SVGAGI. The ends were cut back, 0 bases at V and 7 bases at J, with 13 bases in the middle. This CDR3 comprises 15 residues. The CDR3 sequence: CASSYSVGGDQPQHF. DNA for the CDR3: TGTGCCAGCAGTTACTCGGTGGGGGGAGACCAGCCCCAGCATTTT.

The rearrangement joins TRBV7-9 to TRBJ2-1; D possibly corresponds to TRBD2 (5 bases). Looked up from germline, CDR1 is SEHNR and CDR2 is FQNEAQ (reference sequence). The V end lost 7 bases, the J end lost 7 bases, and 14 bases lay between the germline ends. The CDR3 is made up of 13 amino acids. The CDR3 is CASTPEAGNEQFF. Here the CDR3 DNA reads TGTGCCAGCACCCCGGAGGCTGGGAATGAGCAGTTCTTC.

This clonotype was detected ten times or more. V usage is TRBV5-1 and J usage is TRBJ2-2, with D perhaps TRBD1 (5 bases). This CDR3 spans 12 amino acids. Germline V gene data show CDR1 as SGHRS and CDR2 as YFSETQ. With 1 base removed from V and 7 bases from J, the gap between germline ends came to 5 bases. The CDR3 loop reads CASSLQGGELFF. The CDR3 DNA reads as TGCGCCAGCAGCTTGCAGGGCGGGGAGCTGTTTTTT.

The V and J genes are TRBV4-1 and TRBJ2-7; 7 nucleotides line up with TRBD2. V trimming: 0 bases; J trimming: 4 bases; junction bases outside the gene matches: 9. The CDR3 has 16 residues. Looked up from germline, CDR1 is MGHRA and CDR2 is YSYEKL. CDR3 protein: CASSQDRASGAYEQYF. The CDR3 nucleotides read TGCGCCAGCAGCCAAGATCGGGCTAGCGGAGCGTACGAGCAGTACTTC.